This T cell receptor (beta chain) was sequenced in a study of blood T cell repertoires in COVID-19. Study at large: Samples came from the United States, Italy and Spain, spanning acute and convalescent COVID-19. From T cells, B-cell-depleted T cells, or PBMCs came the material, which was cDNA or gDNA.

V lost 0 bases and J lost 4, with 10 bases in between. Germline values: CDR1 LNHNV, CDR2 YYDKDF (reference sequence). The CDR3 sequence is 15 residues long. In the authors' methods: By means of reference gene primer amplification, nucleated cell counts were estimated. Profiling relied on immunoSEQ multiplex PCR, and the TCRdb table lists in-frame clones only, not all of them. The V and J calls and clone size were taken over from that table, and D and trimming were inferred from the DNA. The repertoire holds about 220,000 clones, with about 80% as singletons. The chain has TRBV15 and TRBJ1-3, with no clear D. The origin of this receptor is a woman aged 55-69 years with acute or convalescent COVID-19. Material for sequencing was peripheral blood. The CDR3 DNA reads as TGTGCCACCAGCAGAGATTTTCCGGTGGGAAACACCATATATTTT. It translates to CATSRDFPVGNTIYF.